These 16 T cell receptor beta chains came from one sample sequenced in a study of a mutant IDH1 vaccine in newly diagnosed glioma. Some clones are missing from TCRdb's copy, which holds only in-frame ones; the method was immunoSEQ multiplex PCR. Among about 41,000 clones, about 78% were seen once, and the ten largest hold about 6.3%. This sample's time point: week 23, last vaccination. A 20-mer mutant IDH1 peptide at 300 ug was injected subcutaneously with topical imiquimod. These receptors lack a known antigen. Sequencing was performed on PBMCs, taken from a glioma patient whose treatment included an IDH1 peptide vaccine. These receptors originate from a middle-aged woman with glioma. Some clones in this sample may be carry-over from other donors' samples.

The chain links TRBV10-3 to TRBJ1-2; 10 nucleotides agree with TRBD1. Per the germline V gene, CDR1 is ENHRY and CDR2 is SYGVKD. CDR3 length equals 13 residues. J lost 7 bases, V lost 5 bases, and 4 bases had no gene match. The DNA of the CDR3 is TGTGCCATCAGTTTGGACAGGGGGTCTGGCTACACCTTC. This sequence encodes CAISLDRGSGYTF.

V is TRBV7-2 and J is TRBJ2-7, with 11 bases that match TRBD2. CDR3 length: 15 amino acids. The trim removed 1 base at V and 6 bases at J, leaving 5 bases unmatched. Germline V CDR1 and CDR2: SGHTA, FQGNSA. The CDR3 here is CASSLVLAGGSEQYF. CDR3 sequence (DNA): TGTGCCAGCAGCTTAGTGCTAGCGGGGGGAAGCGAGCAGTACTTC. The full variable domain, with the rest looked up from reference TRBV7-2 and TRBJ2-7, is GAGVSQSPSNKVTEKGKDVELRCDPISGHTALYWYRQSLGQGLEFLIYFQGNSAPDKSGLPSDRFSAERTGGSVSTLTIQRTQQEDSAVYLCASSLVLAGGSEQYFGPGTRLTVT.

The CDR3 region has the DNA TGTGCCATCAGTGAGTCGAGAGCGGGAGACCTAGATACGCAGTATTTT. Its protein is CAISESRAGDLDTQYF. This rearrangement joins TRBV10-3 to TRBJ2-3, with TRBD2 matching over 8 bases. This CDR3 has 16 residues. Trimming took 0 bases from V and 5 from J; bases not matched to a gene: 7. From germline, CDR1 is ENHRY and CDR2 SYGVKD.

The chain is built from TRBV9 and TRBJ1-2; maybe TRBD1 (5 bases). Germline assignment: CDR1 SGDLS and CDR2 YYNGEE. Between the trimmed V and J ends, which lost 3 bases and 2 bases, there was a span of 11 bases. The CDR3 is 14 amino acids. The CDR3 here is CASSAPGLNYGYTF. CDR3 nucleotides: TGTGCCAGCAGCGCACCGGGACTGAACTATGGCTACACCTTC. The entire variable domain, with the rest obtained from reference TRBV9 and TRBJ1-2, is as follows: DSGVTQTPKHLITATGQRVTLRCSPRSGDLSVYWYQQSLDQGLQFLIQYYNGEERAKGNILERFSAQQFPDLHSELNLSSLELGDSALYFCASSAPGLNYGYTFGSGTRLTVV.

J is TRBJ1-4 and V is TRBV7-9; D call uncertain. In germline, CDR1 is SEHNR, CDR2 FQNEAQ (reference sequence). The CDR3 is 14 amino acids. Trimming pared 3 bases from V and 8 bases from J, leaving 13 bases between. CDR3 loop: CASSFGDSREKLFF. CDR3 sequence (DNA): TGTGCCAGCAGCTTCGGGGATAGTAGGGAAAAACTGTTTTTT.

On this clone itself: This is likely a read error, given that the CDR3 carries no conserved phenylalanine or tryptophan at its end. V is TRBV20-1 and J is TRBJ2-2; D gene ambiguous. The V end was cut by 2 bases, the J end by 9 bases, with 7 bases between. The CDR3 is made up of 11 amino acids. Germline CDR1 DFQATT, CDR2 SNEGSKA (reference sequence). The CDR3 DNA sequence: TGCAGTGCTAGATTTGACCGGGAGCTGTTTTCT. It codes for CSARFDRELFS.

The chain employs TRBV2 and TRBJ2-7; 7 bases are shared with TRBD1. J lost 2 bases, V lost 8 bases, and 18 bases had no gene match. Germline CDR1 is SNHLY and CDR2 is FYNNEI. This CDR3 comprises 17 residues. CDR3 bases: TGTGCCAGCTCCCGACAGGGCTCAAGCCTACATACCTACGAGCAGTACTTC. Amino acids: CASSRQGSSLHTYEQYF.

The J gene is TRBJ1-1, the V gene TRBV4-3; D gene ambiguous. Germline CDR1 is LGHNA and CDR2 is YSLEER. V was trimmed by 4 bases and J by 11 bases, leaving 11 bases between them. The CDR3 spans 11 residues. The CDR3 DNA follows: TGCGCCAGCAGCCTCCGAAGGGAGGCTTTCTTT. Residues: CASSLRREAFF.

The chain couples TRBV6-5 to TRBJ1-2; a possible D gene is TRBD1 (5 bases). This CDR3 is 14 amino acids long. From germline, CDR1 is MNHEY and CDR2 SVGAGI. The V and J ends lost 5 bases and 2 bases respectively, with 12 bases between them. This chain's CDR3 is CASSRQSFNYGYTF. The CDR3 nucleotides are TGTGCCAGCAGTCGACAGAGTTTCAACTATGGCTACACCTTC.

The chain recombines TRBV5-6 with TRBJ2-7, with 7 bases aligning to TRBD1. Germline values: CDR1 SGHDT, CDR2 YYEEEE. V was pared by 4 bases and J by 1 base, with 8 bases of the junction left unmatched. CDR3 length equals 15 residues. The CDR3 protein is CASSPSARGSYEQYF. Written as DNA, the CDR3 is TGTGCCAGCAGCCCCTCAGCCAGGGGGTCCTACGAGCAGTACTTC.

This clone came up once. The chain joins TRBV19 to TRBJ1-4; weak D call: TRBD1 (6 bases). The CDR3 sequence is 14 residues long. The V and J ends lost 6 bases and 7 bases respectively, with 15 bases between them. The germline V gene has CDR1 LNHDA and CDR2 SQIVND (reference sequence). CDR3 region: CASSPGGAGEKLFF. As DNA, the CDR3 is TGTGCCAGTAGCCCGGGGGGGGCTGGTGAAAAACTGTTTTTT.

In its sample, this clone was seen a few times. V gene TRBV7-9 combines with J gene TRBJ2-2; D may be TRBD1 (5 bases). V shed 1 base and J shed 8 bases, with 14 bases lying between them. The CDR3 length is 15 residues. Germline assignment: CDR1 SEHNR and CDR2 FQNEAQ (reference sequence). The DNA of the CDR3 is TGTGCCAGCAGCTTAGGCCTGACAGTTCTAGGGGAGCTGTTTTTT. This translates into CASSLGLTVLGELFF.

The chain combines TRBV5-6 with TRBJ2-2; the D is unclear. This CDR3 has 14 amino acids. In germline, CDR1 is SGHDT, CDR2 YYEEEE. Trimming removed 1 base from V and 3 bases from J, with 7 bases in between. CDR3 amino acids: CASSLYGDTGELFF. CDR3 coding DNA: TGTGCCAGCAGCTTGTATGGGGACACCGGGGAGCTGTTTTTT.

In nucleotides, the CDR3 is TGCGCCAGCAGACTAGCGGACCAGGATACGCAGTATTTT. Its translation: CASRLADQDTQYF. The genes are TRBV5-1 and TRBJ2-3; 8 nucleotides line up with TRBD2. V lost 5 bases to trimming and J lost 6 bases; unmatched junction nucleotides: 5. Germline V CDR1 and CDR2: SGHRS, YFSETQ. This CDR3 has 13 residues.

The V gene is TRBV2, the J gene TRBJ2-1; 8 bases align to TRBD2. With V trimmed by 3 bases and J by 10 bases, 5 bases remained unmatched. Germline loops: CDR1 SNHLY, CDR2 FYNNEI. This CDR3 contains 13 residues. CDR3 region: CASSDREGREQFF. In DNA, the CDR3 is TGTGCCAGCAGTGATCGGGAGGGTAGGGAGCAGTTCTTC.

The V gene is TRBV6-1, the J gene TRBJ1-5; D gene unclear. Germline loops: CDR1 MNHNS, CDR2 SASEGT. V shed 2 bases and J shed 12 bases, with 23 bases lying between them. This CDR3 spans 16 amino acids. CDR3 nucleotide sequence: TGTGCCAGCAGTGAACCCCTCGCCAGGCTACGAACACTCCAGCATTTT. It codes for CASSEPLARLRTLQHF.